The clone carrying this TCR beta chain showed up just a few times. The antigen is not known. There are 13 residues in the CDR3. CDR1 is SNHLY, CDR2 FYNNEI, per germline. V lost 6 bases to trimming and J lost 4 bases, with 12 bases between them. Documented time point: persistent/refractory GD, antithyroid drugs over 5 years with positive TRAb. From RNA extracted from PBMCs, the TCR library was made. All patients originated from an endocrinology department located in Xi'an, China. These data come from a study of regulatory T cells in long-lasting Graves disease. Across the whole study: Patients with persistent Graves' disease had over 5 years of antithyroid drugs and persistent TSH receptor antibodies.

Study-wide findings and caveats: Preferential use of TRBV28, TRBJ1-2 and TRBJ2-5 was seen in persistent disease.

Sequencing libraries for TCR beta were prepared with iRepertoire HTBI primers and Arm-PCR of CDR3 regions. In TCRdb, the multiplex PCR reads were re-called with MiXCR into one record per CDR3 protein. The sample includes about 400,000 distinct CDR3 sequences, roughly 20% seen only once; the top ten take less than 25%. The sequenced sample was peripheral blood mononuclear cells (PBMCs), obtained when the disease was refractory, from a patient treated with antithyroid drugs. This TCR was sampled from a female donor with Graves disease. V usage is TRBV2 and J usage is TRBJ1-1; D gene unclear. For the CDR3, the DNA is TGTGCCAGCAGGAAGACATTAGGCACTGAAGCTTTCTTT. This translates into CASRKTLGTEAFF.